The 29 T cell receptor beta chains listed next were all sequenced from one sample in a study of early T cells in non-severe SARS-CoV-2 infection. TCRdb independently ran MiXCR on the 5' RACE reads; one entry per CDR3 protein. The table records tens of thousands of distinct CDR3 sequences, 12% of them present only once. Source material: whole blood. The source of these receptors is an adult who was a healthcare worker with PCR-confirmed SARS-CoV-2 infection or an uninfected control (not recorded which).

This clonotype has a count of ten or more. V is TRBV6-2 or TRBV6-3 and J is TRBJ2-7, with a weak D call TRBD2 (5 bases). This CDR3 has 16 residues. The germline V gene encodes CDR1 MNHEY and CDR2 SVGEGT. This CDR3 is CASQFRGLAQPYEQYF. The CDR3 DNA follows: TGTGCGAGCCAGTTCCGCGGTCTAGCCCAGCCCTACGAGCAGTACTTC.

In this sample, this clonotype turned up many times. The rearrangement joins TRBV20-1 to TRBJ2-7; D call uncertain. Germline lookup yields CDR1 DFQATT and CDR2 SNEGSKA (reference sequence). The V end lost 6 bases, the J end lost 6 bases, and 18 bases lay between the germline ends. This CDR3 is 13 amino acids long. The DNA of the CDR3 is TGCAGTGCAGGCCGGACCCTAGGTACCGAGCAGTACTTC. Translated, it gives CSAGRTLGTEQYF.

The V gene is TRBV7-6, the J gene TRBJ2-3; D possibly uses TRBD1 or TRBD2 (6 bases each). CDR3 length equals 16 residues. Trimming shortened V by 5 bases and J by 4 bases, and 19 bases separated the two germline ends. Germline assignment: CDR1 SGHVS and CDR2 FNYEAQ. The CDR3 region is CASSPRGVPMADTQYF. The DNA for the CDR3 is TGTGCCAGCAGCCCGAGGGGGGTGCCAATGGCAGATACGCAGTATTTT. Full variable domain (missing parts from reference TRBV7-6 and TRBJ2-3): GAGVSQSPRYKVTKRGQDVALRCDPISGHVSLYWYRQALGQGPEFLTYFNYEAQQDKSGLPNDRFSAERPEGSISTLTIQRTEQRDSAMYRCASSPRGVPMADTQYFGPGTRLTVL.

This clonotype was detected only a few times. The chain carries TRBV11-2 and TRBJ2-1; 8 bases line up with TRBD1. The CDR3 is 15 amino acids. CDR1 and CDR2 (germline): SGHAT, FQNNGV. Losses at the gene ends were 5 bases for V and 5 bases for J; bases not matched to a gene: 8. The DNA of the CDR3 is TGTGCCAGCAGCGTCAGCCAGGGGGCCCACAATGAGCAGTTCTTC. It specifies CASSVSQGAHNEQFF.

This clonotype was observed a few times. The chain combines TRBV21-1 with TRBJ1-1. TRBV21-1 is noted as a pseudogene. This CDR3 comprises 14 residues. Here the CDR3 reads CASSKRKRNTEAFF. The CDR3 coding sequence is TGTGCCAGCAGCAAAAGAAAAAGGAACACTGAAGCTTTCTTT.

There are many counts of this clonotype. V is TRBV10-2 and J is TRBJ2-7; no firm D call. Trimming stripped 3 bases from V and 4 bases from J, with 10 bases between. CDR3 length equals 13 residues. Germline CDR1 is WSHSY and CDR2 is SAAADI. The CDR3 region is CASSEPAKYEQYF. In DNA, the CDR3 is TGCGCCAGCAGTGAACCGGCCAAATACGAGCAGTACTTC.

In its sample, this clonotype was seen many times. The chain uses TRBV4-2 and TRBJ2-3, with 10 positions matching TRBD2. The length of the CDR3 is 15 residues. Germline loops: CDR1 LGHNA, CDR2 YNFKEQ. Germline trimming cut 0 bases from V and 4 bases from J; bases unmatched to any gene: 1. CDR3 DNA sequence: TGTGCCAGCAGCCAAGATAGCGGGAGGCCAGATACGCAGTATTTT. Amino acid sequence: CASSQDSGRPDTQYF.

Many counts were recorded for this clonotype. The rearrangement uses TRBV28 and TRBJ2-3; 15 bases line up with TRBD2. The ends lost 5 bases at V and 0 bases at J; junction bases unmatched: 6. CDR1 MDHEN and CDR2 SYDVKM come from the germline V gene. The CDR3 extends over 18 amino acids. CDR3 amino acids: CASSIGLAGGPSTDTQYF. The DNA for the CDR3 is TGTGCCAGCAGTATCGGACTAGCGGGAGGGCCTAGCACAGATACGCAGTATTTT.

A note on this clonotype: A much larger clone differs from this one at a single base, so this may be a read error. V usage is TRBV18 and J usage is TRBJ2-5, with 7 bases aligning to TRBD2. The CDR3 consists of 17 residues. Germline values: CDR1 KGHSH, CDR2 LQKENI. Trimming at V came to 2 bases and at J to 3 bases, leaving 12 bases not matched to a gene. The CDR3 region has the DNA TGTGCCAGCTCACCAGGACTAGTGGGAGGGGTGGAAGAGACCCAGTACTTC. Amino acid sequence: CASSPGLVGGVEETQYF.

This clonotype was recorded at least ten times. This chain uses TRBV12-3 or TRBV12-4 with TRBJ1-6; D possibly corresponds to TRBD1 (5 bases). This CDR3 region has 13 residues. Trimming stripped 6 bases from V and 7 bases from J, with 10 bases between. In nucleotides, the CDR3 is TGTGCCAGCAGCCCCTCAGGGAATTCACCCCTCCACTTT. Protein: CASSPSGNSPLHF.

The rearrangement uses TRBV9 and TRBJ2-5, with D possibly matching TRBD1 (5 bases). The CDR3 length is 15 residues. Trimming pared 0 bases from V and 2 bases from J, leaving 11 bases between. Germline V gene data show CDR1 as SGDLS and CDR2 as YYNGEE. CDR3 bases: TGTGCCAGCAGCGTAGAAACAGGAGAGCAAGAGACCCAGTACTTC. Residues: CASSVETGEQETQYF.

This clonotype was picked up many times. This chain uses TRBV19 with TRBJ2-1; D may be TRBD2 (8 bases). The CDR3 sequence is 18 residues long. The germline V and J ends were trimmed by 6 bases and 2 bases, with 23 bases remaining between them. Germline V lookup: CDR1 LNHDA, CDR2 SQIVND (reference sequence). The CDR3 sequence is CASRIGRGPSITYNEQFF. DNA of the CDR3: TGTGCCAGTAGGATCGGGAGGGGGCCTTCCATTACCTACAATGAGCAGTTCTTC. Complete variable domain (other parts from reference TRBV19 and TRBJ2-1): DGGITQSPKYLFRKEGQNVTLSCEQNLNHDAMYWYRQDPGQGLRLIYYSQIVNDFQKGDIAEGYSVSREKKESFPLTVTSAQKNPTAFYLCASRIGRGPSITYNEQFFGPGTRLTVL.

This clonotype was observed a few times. This chain links TRBV7-9 with TRBJ2-1, with unresolved D. CDR3 length equals 12 residues. Trimming removed 0 bases from V and 9 bases from J, with 6 bases in between. Germline V gene sequence: CDR1 SEHNR, CDR2 FQNEAQ (reference sequence). The CDR3, as DNA: TGTGCCAGCAGCTTAGCCCAGAGTGAGCAGTTCTTC. Amino acid sequence: CASSLAQSEQFF.

This clonotype was counted at least ten times. This chain connects TRBV12-3 or TRBV12-4 to TRBJ1-1; no firm D call. Trimming took off 6 bases at V and 4 bases at J, with 9 bases between the two ends. This CDR3 is built from 12 residues. The CDR3 reads CASSRTSTEAFF. In DNA form, the CDR3 reads TGTGCCAGCAGCAGAACGAGCACTGAAGCTTTCTTT.

This clonotype was seen only a few times. The CDR3 DNA is TGTGCCAGCATTCCGGCTCTAGCCAAAAACATTCAGTACTTC. This encodes CASIPALAKNIQYF. The rearrangement joins TRBV2 to TRBJ2-4; no firm D call. The V gene's germline CDR1 is SNHLY and CDR2 FYNNEI. The V and J ends lost 7 bases and 0 bases respectively, with 10 bases between them. CDR3 length equals 14 residues.

This clonotype was counted many times. The germline gene is not matched at one end of the junction; a read error may be the cause. The V gene is TRBV5-1, the J gene TRBJ2-5; D gene unclear. The CDR3 length is 11 residues. Germline loops: CDR1 SGHRS, CDR2 YFSETQ. CDR3 protein: CASSLEETQYF. In nucleotides, the CDR3 is TGTGCCAGCAGCTTAGAAGAGACCCAGTACTTC.

This clonotype was detected ten times or more. The chain uses TRBV2 and TRBJ2-7, with D perhaps TRBD1 (5 bases). V gave up 3 bases and J gave up 3 bases, with 12 bases separating them. The CDR3 is 14 residues long. The germline CDR1 and CDR2 sequences are SNHLY and FYNNEI. CDR3 DNA: TGTGCCAGCAGTGACTTAGGGGTTAACTACGAGCAGTACTTC. Translating it yields CASSDLGVNYEQYF. Full variable domain (remainder filled in from reference TRBV2 and TRBJ2-7): EPEVTQTPSHQVTQMGQEVILRCVPISNHLYFYWYRQILGQKVEFLVSFYNNEISEKSEIFDDQFSVERPDGSNFTLKIRSTKLEDSAMYFCASSDLGVNYEQYFGPGTRLTVT.

In its sample, this clonotype was seen once. The chain combines TRBV4-1 with TRBJ2-1; D is uncertain. Between the trimmed V and J ends, which lost 3 bases and 6 bases, there was a span of 12 bases. The CDR3 sequence is 14 residues long. Germline lookup yields CDR1 MGHRA and CDR2 YSYEKL. The CDR3 DNA reads TGCGCCAGCAGCCACCTCGGGCTAACCAATGAGCAGTTCTTC. Its protein product is CASSHLGLTNEQFF.

The J gene is TRBJ1-6, the V gene TRBV27, with a possible D match to TRBD1 (5 bases). The V end lost 8 bases, the J end lost 7 bases, and 12 bases lay between the germline ends. Germline V gene data show CDR1 as MNHEY and CDR2 as SMNVEV (reference sequence). The CDR3 has 13 residues. The CDR3 region has the DNA TGTGCCAGCTCGGGACGGCCAAATTCACCCCTCCACTTT. It yields the protein CASSGRPNSPLHF.

This clonotype was counted ten times or more. This chain joins TRBV2 and TRBJ2-7, with D possibly TRBD2 on 6 matching bases. Germline CDR1 reads SNHLY; CDR2 reads FYNNEI. The CDR3 has 13 amino acids. Trimming took off 2 bases at V and 10 bases at J, with 15 bases between the two ends. The CDR3 DNA is TGTGCCAGCAGTGAATCACCCGCGGGGCCACAGTACTTC. It translates to CASSESPAGPQYF.

This clonotype was detected many times. The rearrangement joins TRBV18 to TRBJ2-3, with D perhaps matching TRBD2 (6 bases). V was cut by 5 bases and J by 0 bases, with 12 bases left in between. The CDR3 is made up of 15 amino acids. CDR1 and CDR2 from the germline V gene are KGHSH and LQKENI. The CDR3 DNA reads as TGTGCCAGCTCAGACCGGGGGTCTAGCACAGATACGCAGTATTTT. Its protein product is CASSDRGSSTDTQYF.

J is TRBJ2-3 and V is TRBV24-1; 8 nucleotides line up with TRBD1. The CDR3 runs 15 residues. The J segment lost 1 base and the V segment lost 4 bases, leaving 3 bases of the junction unmatched. Germline-derived CDR1 and CDR2 are KGHDR and SFDVKD. Written as DNA, the CDR3 is TGTGCCACCAGTGAAGGGACAGGACGCACAGATACGCAGTATTTT. It translates to CATSEGTGRTDTQYF.

This chain joins TRBV30 and TRBJ2-2; 8 bases match TRBD1. Germline V gives CDR1 GTSNPN, CDR2 SVGIG (reference sequence). Unmatched junction bases numbered 5, after V lost 2 bases and J lost 6 bases. This CDR3 has 14 residues. This chain's CDR3 is CAWSLAGGPGELFF. CDR3 sequence (DNA): TGTGCCTGGAGTCTGGCAGGGGGCCCCGGGGAGCTGTTTTTT.

This clonotype was seen only a few times. This chain joins TRBV5-1 and TRBJ2-1, with 8 bases identical to TRBD2. Germline V gives CDR1 SGHRS, CDR2 YFSETQ. J gave up 9 bases and V 0 bases, and 5 bases lay outside the gene matches. CDR3 size: 14 residues. CDR3 amino acids: CASSLEGGGLEQFF. The CDR3 region has the DNA TGCGCCAGCAGCTTGGAGGGCGGGGGGCTTGAGCAGTTCTTC.

The chain combines TRBV30 with TRBJ2-3; perhaps TRBD2 as D (6 bases). From germline, CDR1 is GTSNPN and CDR2 SVGIG (reference sequence). The V end was cut by 2 bases, the J end by 1 base, with 13 bases between. CDR3 length equals 15 residues. The DNA for the CDR3 is TGTGCCTGGAGTATGGAGGGGTTCGGCACAGATACGCAGTATTTT. Protein product: CAWSMEGFGTDTQYF. Full variable domain (missing parts from reference TRBV30 and TRBJ2-3): SQTIHQWPATLVQPVGSPLSLECTVEGTSNPNLYWYRQAAGRGLQLLFYSVGIGQISSEVPQNLSASRPQDRQFILSSKKLLLSDSGFYLCAWSMEGFGTDTQYFGPGTRLTVL.

In this sample, this clonotype turned up many times. The rearrangement uses TRBV30 and TRBJ1-3, with 8 positions matching TRBD1. This CDR3 contains 14 residues. The V gene's germline CDR1 is GTSNPN and CDR2 SVGIG (reference sequence). V shed 5 bases and J 0 bases; nucleotides not matched to a gene: 3. The CDR3 is CAWVGQGSGNTIYF. CDR3 in DNA: TGTGCCTGGGTCGGACAGGGCTCTGGAAACACCATATATTTT. Filled out from reference TRBV30 and TRBJ1-3, the complete variable domain reads SQTIHQWPATLVQPVGSPLSLECTVEGTSNPNLYWYRQAAGRGLQLLFYSVGIGQISSEVPQNLSASRPQDRQFILSSKKLLLSDSGFYLCAWVGQGSGNTIYFGEGSWLTVV.

This clonotype occurred a few times. The CDR3 protein is CASSIGGYEQYF. CDR3 nucleotides: TGTGCCAGCAGTATAGGGGGCTACGAGCAGTACTTC. This chain links TRBV7-9 with TRBJ2-7; TRBD1 might be the D (6 bases). Germline-derived CDR1 and CDR2 are SEHNR and FQNEAQ (reference sequence). CDR3 length: 12 amino acids. V gave up 6 bases and J gave up 3 bases, with 9 bases separating them.

This clonotype was recorded a few times. V gene TRBV12-3 or TRBV12-4 combines with J gene TRBJ1-2; D gene ambiguous. Trimming cost V 5 bases and J 0 bases, with 13 bases left between them. The CDR3 length is 15 residues. The CDR3 nucleotides are TGTGCCAGCAGTCCTGGTTTTGTCACTAACTATGGCTACACCTTC. This encodes CASSPGFVTNYGYTF.

The genes are TRBV7-3 and TRBJ2-2, with 12 bases that match TRBD2. CDR3 length: 16 amino acids. In germline, CDR1 is SGHTA, CDR2 FQGTGA. With V trimmed by 5 bases and J by 5 bases, 6 bases remained unmatched. As DNA, the CDR3 is TGTGCCAGCAGCGGGAGCGGACTAGCGGGAACCGGGGAGCTGTTTTTT. This codes for CASSGSGLAGTGELFF.